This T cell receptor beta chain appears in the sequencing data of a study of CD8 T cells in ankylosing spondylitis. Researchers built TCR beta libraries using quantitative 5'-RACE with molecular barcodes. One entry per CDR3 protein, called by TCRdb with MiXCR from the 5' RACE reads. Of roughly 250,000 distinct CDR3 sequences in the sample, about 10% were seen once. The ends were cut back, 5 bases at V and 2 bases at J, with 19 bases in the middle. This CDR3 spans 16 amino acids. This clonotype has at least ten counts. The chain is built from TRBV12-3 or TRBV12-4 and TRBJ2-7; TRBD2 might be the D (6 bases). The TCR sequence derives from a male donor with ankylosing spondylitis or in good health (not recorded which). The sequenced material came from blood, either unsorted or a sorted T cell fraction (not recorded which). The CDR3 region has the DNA TGTGCCAGCAGTCCAGGGATAAGGGGCGGGACCTACGAGCAGTACTTC. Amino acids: CASSPGIRGGTYEQYF.